This T cell receptor beta chain originates from a study of blood T cell repertoires in COVID-19. Study as a whole: Whether acute or convalescent, the COVID-19 samples came from the United States, Italy and Spain. T cells, B-cell-depleted T cells, or PBMCs supplied cDNA or gDNA.

Authors' processing steps: From reference gene primer amplification, estimates of nucleated cell counts were derived. Here immunoSEQ multiplex PCR was the method, and the copy in TCRdb shows in-frame clones only, minus some. The V and J calls and clone size are taken from that table; D and trimming were inferred from the DNA. The sample yields 330,000 or so clones, roughly 89% seen once. Those enrolled in Seattle joined during active infection and were followed longitudinally afterward. CDR1 and CDR2 from the germline V gene are SGHVS and FNYEAQ. This CDR3 is built from 15 residues. V dropped 5 bases and J dropped 5 bases, with 19 bases sitting between them.

The sequencing sample was made of peripheral blood. V and J are TRBV7-6 and TRBJ2-7; D remains ambiguous. This clonotype originated in a man aged 25 to 40 with COVID-19, enrolled during active disease. The CDR3 loop is CASSDRRLGVHEQYF. CDR3 DNA sequence: TGTGCCAGCAGCGATCGTAGACTGGGTGTGCACGAGCAGTACTTC.